This T cell receptor beta chain was recorded in a study of blood T cell repertoires in COVID-19. Study-wide background: Some COVID-19 samples were acute and others convalescent; all came from the United States, Italy and Spain.

Clinical histories supplied by participants themselves formed the basis of cohort assignment. Trimming took 7 bases from V and 9 from J; bases not matched to a gene: 15. This CDR3 region has 15 residues. The germline V gene encodes CDR1 DFQATT and CDR2 SNEGSKA (reference sequence). Authors' methods: Estimated nucleated cell counts came from reference gene primer amplification. Assay: immunoSEQ multiplex PCR; the TCRdb copy retains only in-frame clones and omits some. V and J calls plus clone size are reproduced from that table; the DNA served to infer D and trimming. The sample records 130,000 to 150,000 clones, around 89% being singletons.

This sequence joins TRBV20-1 and TRBJ1-6; 7 bases are a match to TRBD1. Sequencing used PBMCs or T cells enriched from blood (not recorded which). This sequence was found in a woman aged 25 to 39 with acute COVID-19. Written as DNA, the CDR3 is TGCAGTGTTAGTGTTATCCAGGGGGGAGGTTCACCCCTCCACTTT. It translates to CSVSVIQGGGSPLHF.